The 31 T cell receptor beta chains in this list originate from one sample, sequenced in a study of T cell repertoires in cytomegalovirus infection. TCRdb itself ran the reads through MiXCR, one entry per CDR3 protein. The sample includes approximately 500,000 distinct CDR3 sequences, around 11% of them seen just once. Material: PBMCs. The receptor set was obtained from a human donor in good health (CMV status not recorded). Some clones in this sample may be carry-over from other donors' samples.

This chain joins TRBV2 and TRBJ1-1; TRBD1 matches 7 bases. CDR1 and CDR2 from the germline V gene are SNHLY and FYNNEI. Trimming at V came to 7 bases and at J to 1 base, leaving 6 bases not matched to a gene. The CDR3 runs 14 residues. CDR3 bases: TGTGCCAGCACTCGGGACAGCCCGAACACTGAAGCTTTCTTT. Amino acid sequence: CASTRDSPNTEAFF.

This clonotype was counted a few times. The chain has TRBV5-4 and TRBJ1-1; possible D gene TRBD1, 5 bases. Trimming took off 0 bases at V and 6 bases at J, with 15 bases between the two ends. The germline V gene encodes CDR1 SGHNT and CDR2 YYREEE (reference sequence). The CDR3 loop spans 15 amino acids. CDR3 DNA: TGTGCCAGCAGCTTGGCGGGGGGGTTGAGTGCTGAAGCTTTCTTT. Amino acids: CASSLAGGLSAEAFF.

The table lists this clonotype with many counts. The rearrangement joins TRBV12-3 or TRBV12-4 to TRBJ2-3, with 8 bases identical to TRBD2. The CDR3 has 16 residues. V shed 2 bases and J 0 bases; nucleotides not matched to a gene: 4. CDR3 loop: CASSLSSGASTDTQYF. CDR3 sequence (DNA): TGTGCCAGCAGTTTAAGTAGCGGGGCTAGCACAGATACGCAGTATTTT.

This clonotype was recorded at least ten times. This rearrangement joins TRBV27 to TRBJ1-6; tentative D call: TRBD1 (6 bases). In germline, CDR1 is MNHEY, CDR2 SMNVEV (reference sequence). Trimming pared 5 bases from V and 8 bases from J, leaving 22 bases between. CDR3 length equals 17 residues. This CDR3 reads CASSETGDNFGDSPLHF. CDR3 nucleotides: TGTGCCAGCAGTGAGACAGGAGATAACTTCGGCGATTCACCCCTCCACTTT.

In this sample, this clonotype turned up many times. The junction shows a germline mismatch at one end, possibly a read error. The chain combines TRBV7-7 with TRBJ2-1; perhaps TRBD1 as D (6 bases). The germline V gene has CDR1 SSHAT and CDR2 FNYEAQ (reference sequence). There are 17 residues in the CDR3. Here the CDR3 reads CASSPKQGEEPYNEQFF. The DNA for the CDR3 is TGTGCTAGCAGCCCTAAACAGGGAGAAGAACCCTACAATGAGCAGTTCTTC.

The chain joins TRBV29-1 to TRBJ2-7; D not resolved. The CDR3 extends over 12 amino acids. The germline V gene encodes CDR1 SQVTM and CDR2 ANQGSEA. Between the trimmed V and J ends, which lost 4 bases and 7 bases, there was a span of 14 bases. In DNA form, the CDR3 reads TGCAGCGTTGTGGTCGGCCTCTGGGAGCAGTACTTC. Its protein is CSVVVGLWEQYF.

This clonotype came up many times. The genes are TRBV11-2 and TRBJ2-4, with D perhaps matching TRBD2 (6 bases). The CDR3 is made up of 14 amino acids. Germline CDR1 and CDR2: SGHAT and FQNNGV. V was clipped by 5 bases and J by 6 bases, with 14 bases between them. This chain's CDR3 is CASSPGTLGNIQYF. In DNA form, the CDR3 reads TGTGCCAGCAGCCCTGGGACTTTGGGAAACATTCAGTACTTC.

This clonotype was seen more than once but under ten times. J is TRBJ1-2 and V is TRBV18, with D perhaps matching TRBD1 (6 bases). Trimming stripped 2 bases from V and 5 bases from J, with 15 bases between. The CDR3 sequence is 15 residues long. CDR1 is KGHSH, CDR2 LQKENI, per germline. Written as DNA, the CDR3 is TGTGCCAGCTCACCAGCCCAGGGGCTGAGGTATGGCTACACCTTC. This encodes CASSPAQGLRYGYTF.

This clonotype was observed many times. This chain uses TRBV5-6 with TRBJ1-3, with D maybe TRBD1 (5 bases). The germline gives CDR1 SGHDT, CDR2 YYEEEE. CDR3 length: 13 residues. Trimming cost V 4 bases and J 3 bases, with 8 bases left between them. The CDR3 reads CASSLRVGNTIYF. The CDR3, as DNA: TGTGCCAGCAGCCTCAGGGTTGGAAACACCATATATTTT.

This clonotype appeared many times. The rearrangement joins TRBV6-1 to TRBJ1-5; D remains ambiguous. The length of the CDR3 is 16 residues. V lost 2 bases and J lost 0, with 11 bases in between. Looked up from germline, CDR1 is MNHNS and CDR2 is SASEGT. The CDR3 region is CASSENWINSNQPQHF. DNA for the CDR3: TGTGCCAGCAGTGAAAATTGGATCAATAGCAATCAGCCCCAGCATTTT.

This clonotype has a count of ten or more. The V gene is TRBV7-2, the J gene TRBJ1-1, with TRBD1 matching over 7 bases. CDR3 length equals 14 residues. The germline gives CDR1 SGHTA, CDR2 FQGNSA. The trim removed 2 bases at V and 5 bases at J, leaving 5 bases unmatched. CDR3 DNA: TGTGCCAGCAGCTTACGAGGGGGCCGGACTGAAGCTTTCTTT. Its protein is CASSLRGGRTEAFF.

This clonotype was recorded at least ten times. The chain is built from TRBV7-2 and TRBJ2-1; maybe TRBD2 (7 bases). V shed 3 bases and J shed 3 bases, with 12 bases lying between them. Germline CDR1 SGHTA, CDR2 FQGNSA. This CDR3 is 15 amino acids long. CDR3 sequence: CASSFEGGSYNEQFF. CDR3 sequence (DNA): TGTGCCAGCAGCTTCGAGGGGGGGAGCTACAATGAGCAGTTCTTC.

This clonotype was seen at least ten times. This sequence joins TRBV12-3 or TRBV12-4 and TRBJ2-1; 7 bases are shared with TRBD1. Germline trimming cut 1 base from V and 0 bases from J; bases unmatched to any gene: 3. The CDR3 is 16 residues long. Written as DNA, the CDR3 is TGTGCCAGCAGTTTAGACAGGGGAAGCTCCTACAATGAGCAGTTCTTC. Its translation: CASSLDRGSSYNEQFF.

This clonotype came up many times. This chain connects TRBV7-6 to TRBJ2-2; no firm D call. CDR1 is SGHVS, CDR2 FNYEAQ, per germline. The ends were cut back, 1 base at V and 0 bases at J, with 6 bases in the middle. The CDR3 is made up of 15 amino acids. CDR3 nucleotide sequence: TGTGCCAGCAGCTTAGTGGCAGCGAACACCGGGGAGCTGTTTTTT. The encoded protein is CASSLVAANTGELFF.

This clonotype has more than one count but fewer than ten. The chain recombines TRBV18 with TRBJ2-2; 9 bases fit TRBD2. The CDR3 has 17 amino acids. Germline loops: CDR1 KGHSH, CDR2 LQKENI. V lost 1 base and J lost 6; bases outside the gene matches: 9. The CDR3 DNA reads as TGTGCCAGCTCACCACAAACTAGCGGGTCCACTTCCGGGGAGCTGTTTTTT. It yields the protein CASSPQTSGSTSGELFF.

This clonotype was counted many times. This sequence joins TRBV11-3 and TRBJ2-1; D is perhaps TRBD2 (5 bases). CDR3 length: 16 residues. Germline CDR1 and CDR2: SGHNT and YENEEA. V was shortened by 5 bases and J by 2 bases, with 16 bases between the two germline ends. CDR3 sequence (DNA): TGTGCCAGCAGCGGCCTACTGAGCGGTGCCTACAATGAGCAGTTCTTC. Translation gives CASSGLLSGAYNEQFF.

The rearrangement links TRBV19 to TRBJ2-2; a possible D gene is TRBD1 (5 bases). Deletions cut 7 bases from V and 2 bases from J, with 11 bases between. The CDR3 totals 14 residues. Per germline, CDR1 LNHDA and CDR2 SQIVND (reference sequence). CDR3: CASKARENTGELFF. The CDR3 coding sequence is TGTGCCAGTAAAGCCAGGGAAAACACCGGGGAGCTGTTTTTT.

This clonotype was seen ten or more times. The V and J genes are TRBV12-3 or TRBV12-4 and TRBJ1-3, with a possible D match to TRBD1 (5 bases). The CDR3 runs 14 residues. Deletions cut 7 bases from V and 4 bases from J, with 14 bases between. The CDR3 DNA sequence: TGTGCCAGCACTCAGTTCGGGGCCGGAAACACCATATATTTT. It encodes CASTQFGAGNTIYF.

The CDR3 coding sequence is TGTGCCACCCACCGGGACCCACGGATCGGGGAGCTGTTTTTT. This codes for CATHRDPRIGELFF. The V gene is TRBV6-5, the J gene TRBJ2-2; the D gene could be TRBD1 or TRBD2 (5 bases each). Germline CDR1 and CDR2: MNHEY and SVGAGI. CDR3 length: 14 amino acids. V was trimmed by 10 bases and J by 7 bases, leaving 19 bases between them.

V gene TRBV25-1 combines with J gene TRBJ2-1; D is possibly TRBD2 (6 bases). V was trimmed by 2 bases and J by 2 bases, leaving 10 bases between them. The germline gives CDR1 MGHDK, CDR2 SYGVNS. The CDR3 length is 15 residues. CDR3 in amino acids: CASSEPGVAYNEQFF. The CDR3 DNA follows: TGTGCCAGCAGTGAACCGGGAGTTGCCTACAATGAGCAGTTCTTC.

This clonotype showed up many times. CDR3 residues: CASSLGQGRALNTEAFF. DNA of the CDR3: TGTGCCAGCAGCTTGGGACAGGGAAGGGCGTTGAACACTGAAGCTTTCTTT. This chain links TRBV7-9 with TRBJ1-1; TRBD1 agrees at 9 bases. This CDR3 comprises 17 residues. CDR1 and CDR2 from the germline V gene are SEHNR and FQNEAQ (reference sequence). J gave up 0 bases and V 3 bases, and 8 bases lay outside the gene matches.

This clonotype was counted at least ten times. CDR3 in amino acids: CASSFGIAGREQFF. Written as DNA, the CDR3 is TGTGCCAGCAGCTTCGGTATAGCAGGGCGTGAGCAGTTCTTC. This rearrangement joins TRBV7-9 to TRBJ2-1; weak D call: TRBD1 (5 bases). CDR3 length: 14 amino acids. Germline V gives CDR1 SEHNR, CDR2 FQNEAQ (reference sequence). Trimming shortened V by 3 bases and J by 9 bases, and 15 bases separated the two germline ends. Full variable domain (outside the CDR3, taken from reference TRBV7-9 and TRBJ2-1): DTGVSQNPRHKITKRGQNVTFRCDPISEHNRLYWYRQTLGQGPEFLTYFQNEAQLEKSRLLSDRFSAERPKGSFSTLEIQRTEQGDSAMYLCASSFGIAGREQFFGPGTRLTVL.

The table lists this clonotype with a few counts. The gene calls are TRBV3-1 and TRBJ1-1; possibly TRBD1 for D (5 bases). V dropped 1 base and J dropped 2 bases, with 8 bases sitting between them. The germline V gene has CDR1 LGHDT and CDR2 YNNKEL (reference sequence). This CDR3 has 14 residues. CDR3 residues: CASSQGDFNTEAFF. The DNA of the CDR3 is TGTGCCAGCAGCCAAGGGGACTTTAACACTGAAGCTTTCTTT.

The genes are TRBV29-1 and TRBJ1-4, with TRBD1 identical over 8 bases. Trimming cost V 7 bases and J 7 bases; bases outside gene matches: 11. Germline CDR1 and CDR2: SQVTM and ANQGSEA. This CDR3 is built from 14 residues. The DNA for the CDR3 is TGCAGCGCGAAACGACAGGGGTTGGGTGAAAAACTGTTTTTT. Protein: CSAKRQGLGEKLFF.

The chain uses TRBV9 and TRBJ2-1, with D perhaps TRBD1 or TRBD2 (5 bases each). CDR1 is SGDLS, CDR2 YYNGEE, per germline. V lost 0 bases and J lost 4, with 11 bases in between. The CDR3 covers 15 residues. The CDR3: CASSVGGDPYNEQFF. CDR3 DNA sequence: TGTGCCAGCAGCGTAGGAGGGGACCCATACAATGAGCAGTTCTTC.

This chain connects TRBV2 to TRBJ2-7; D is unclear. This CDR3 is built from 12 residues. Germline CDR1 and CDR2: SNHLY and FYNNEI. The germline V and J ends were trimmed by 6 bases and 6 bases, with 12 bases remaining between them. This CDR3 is CASSGPVAEQYF. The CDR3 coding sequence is TGTGCCAGCAGCGGCCCCGTCGCCGAGCAGTACTTC. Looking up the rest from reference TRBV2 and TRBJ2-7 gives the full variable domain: EPEVTQTPSHQVTQMGQEVILRCVPISNHLYFYWYRQILGQKVEFLVSFYNNEISEKSEIFDDQFSVERPDGSNFTLKIRSTKLEDSAMYFCASSGPVAEQYFGPGTRLTVT.

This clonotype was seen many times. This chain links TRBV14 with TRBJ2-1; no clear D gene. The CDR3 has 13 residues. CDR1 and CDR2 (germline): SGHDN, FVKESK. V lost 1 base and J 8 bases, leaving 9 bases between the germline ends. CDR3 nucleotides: TGTGCCAGCAGCCAAGGAGGACGGCATGAGCAGTTCTTC. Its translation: CASSQGGRHEQFF.

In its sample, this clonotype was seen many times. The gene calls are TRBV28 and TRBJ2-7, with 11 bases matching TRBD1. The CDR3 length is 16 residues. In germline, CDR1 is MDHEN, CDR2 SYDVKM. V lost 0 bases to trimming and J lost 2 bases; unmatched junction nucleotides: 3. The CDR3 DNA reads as TGTGCCAGCAGTTTATGGGGGACAGGGGGACCCTACGAGCAGTACTTC. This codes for CASSLWGTGGPYEQYF.

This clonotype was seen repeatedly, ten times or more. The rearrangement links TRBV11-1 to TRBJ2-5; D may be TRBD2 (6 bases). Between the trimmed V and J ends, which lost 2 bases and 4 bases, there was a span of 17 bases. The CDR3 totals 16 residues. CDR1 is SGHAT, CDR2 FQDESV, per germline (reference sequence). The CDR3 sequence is CASSLSLAGRAETQYF. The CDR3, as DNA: TGTGCCAGCAGCTTATCCCTCGCGGGAAGGGCAGAGACCCAGTACTTC.

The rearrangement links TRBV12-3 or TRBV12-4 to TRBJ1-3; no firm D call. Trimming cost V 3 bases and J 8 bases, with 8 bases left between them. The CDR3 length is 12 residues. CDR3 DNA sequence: TGTGCCAGCAGTTTCCGGGAACACACCATATATTTT. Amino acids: CASSFREHTIYF.

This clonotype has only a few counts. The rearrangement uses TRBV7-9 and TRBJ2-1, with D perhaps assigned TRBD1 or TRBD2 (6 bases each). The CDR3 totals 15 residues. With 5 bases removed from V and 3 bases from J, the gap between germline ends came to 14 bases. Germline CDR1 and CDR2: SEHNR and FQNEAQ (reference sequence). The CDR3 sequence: CASSNWRGVYNEQFF. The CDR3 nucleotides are TGTGCCAGCAGCAATTGGAGGGGGGTCTACAATGAGCAGTTCTTC.